The present entry profiles one T cell receptor (beta chain) with its context. The CDR3 spans 14 residues. CDR1 and CDR2 (germline): SGHRS, YFSETQ. The data were obtained in a study of T cells expressing NK-cell markers. One entry per CDR3 protein, without DNA, is what TCRdb gives after re-calling the 5' RACE reads. The sample holds roughly 430,000 distinct CDR3 sequences. Sequenced input: blood T cells: a sorted CD56 or NKG2C T cell subset, CD4+ or CD8+ T cells, or bulk PBMC T cells (not recorded which). The sequence was obtained from a woman between 18 and 70 years old in good health. This sequence joins TRBV5-1 and TRBJ2-3; without DNA, the TCRdb call of TRBD1 cannot be checked. This CDR3 reads CASSLAGTIDTQYF. Based on the CDR3 plus reference TRBV5-1 and TRBJ2-3, the full variable domain is KAGVTQTPRYLIKTRGQQVTLSCSPISGHRSVSWYQQTPGQGLQFLFEYFSETQRNKGNFPGRFSGRQFSNSRSEMNVSTLELGDSALYLCASSLAGTIDTQYFGPGTRLTVL.